This T cell receptor (beta chain) was sequenced in a study of cytomegalovirus exposure and HLA in healthy donors. Study findings and constraints: Previously analyzed data showed that most TCR beta V segments were productive at a frequency of about 90% or about 30%. Being indistinguishable, some V segments were excluded, TRBV6-2 and TRBV6-3 among them. Researchers reported that a few CMV-associated chains were confirmed in vitro as CMV antigen-specific. Presence/absence comparisons presumed near-even sequencing depth among donors.

In germline, CDR1 is SGHAT, CDR2 FQNNGV. Trimming took 4 bases from V and 5 from J, leaving 11 bases between them. This CDR3 is built from 13 residues. As to this clone: Its antigen is undetermined.

PCR involved 60 Vbeta and 13 Jbeta primers. Data came from immunoSEQ multiplex PCR; TCRdb stores just in-frame clones and leaves some out. The profile shows more than 75,000 clones, 75% to 90% of them singletons. The TCR sequence derives from a man in his late teens or twenties in good health and CMV-seronegative. The chain employs TRBV11-2 and TRBJ1-1, with D possibly matching TRBD1 (5 bases). Sequenced sample: PBMCs. CDR3 loop: CASSWAGGTEAFF. CDR3 DNA: TGTGCCAGCAGCTGGGCGGGGGGGACTGAAGCTTTCTTT.